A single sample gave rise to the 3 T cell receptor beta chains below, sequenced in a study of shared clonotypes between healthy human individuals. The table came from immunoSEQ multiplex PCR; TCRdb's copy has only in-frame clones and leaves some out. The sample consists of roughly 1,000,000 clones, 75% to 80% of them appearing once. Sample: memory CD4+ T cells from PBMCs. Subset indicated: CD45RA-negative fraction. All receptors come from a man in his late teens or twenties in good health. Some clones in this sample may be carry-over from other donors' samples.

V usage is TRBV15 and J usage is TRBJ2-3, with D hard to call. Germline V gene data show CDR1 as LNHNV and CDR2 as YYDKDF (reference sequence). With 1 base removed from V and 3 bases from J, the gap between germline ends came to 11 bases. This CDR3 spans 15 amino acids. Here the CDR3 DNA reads TGTGCCACCAGCAGAGCTAAAACAAAGACAGATACGCAGTATTTT. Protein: CATSRAKTKTDTQYF.

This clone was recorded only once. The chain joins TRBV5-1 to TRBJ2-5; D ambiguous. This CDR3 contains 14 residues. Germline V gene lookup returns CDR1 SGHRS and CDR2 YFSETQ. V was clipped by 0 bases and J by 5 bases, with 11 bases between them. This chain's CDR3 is CASSLDGFGETQYF. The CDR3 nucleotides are TGCGCCAGCAGCTTGGATGGCTTTGGGGAGACCCAGTACTTC.

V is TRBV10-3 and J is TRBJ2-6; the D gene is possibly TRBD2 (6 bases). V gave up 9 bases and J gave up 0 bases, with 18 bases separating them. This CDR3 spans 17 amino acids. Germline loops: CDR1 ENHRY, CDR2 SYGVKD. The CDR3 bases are TGTGCCATGGGAGGTGGATACCTAAGCTCTGGGGCCAACGTCCTGACTTTC. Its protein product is CAMGGGYLSSGANVLTF.